A selection of T cell receptor beta chains follows, all from one sample in a study of CD8 T cells in ankylosing spondylitis. TCRdb recomputed calls from the 5' RACE reads with MiXCR, one row per CDR3 protein. This table has a few hundred thousand distinct CDR3 sequences, 20% to 25% appearing once. Sample: blood, either unsorted or a sorted T cell fraction (not recorded which). Every receptor here comes from a male donor with ankylosing spondylitis or in good health (not recorded which). CDR3s include the opening cysteine and the closing phenylalanine or tryptophan. Each record gives: CDR3 length, V gene, D gene, J gene, clone size, CDR3 protein, CDR3 DNA. A D gene is named only where the DNA matches it firmly. Clone size is given for some rows only: seen once, a few or many times, or a class if the clone is expanded.

len: 14
v_gene: TRBV28
d_gene: NA
j_gene: TRBJ1-6
abundance: few
CDR3aa: CASSSPRHNSPLHF
CDR3nt: TGTGCCAGCAGTTCCCCGAGACATAATTCACCCCTCCACTTT

len: 13
v_gene: TRBV27
d_gene: NA
j_gene: TRBJ2-7
abundance: few
CDR3aa: CASSFARTYEQYF
CDR3nt: TGTGCCAGCAGTTTCGCTCGGACCTACGAGCAGTACTTC

len: 14
v_gene: TRBV11-2
d_gene: NA
j_gene: TRBJ2-2
abundance: NA
CDR3aa: CASRRGGLREELFF
CDR3nt: TGTGCCAGCAGACGTGGGGGGCTCAGGGAGGAGCTGTTTTTT

len: 15
v_gene: TRBV10-3
d_gene: NA
j_gene: TRBJ2-1
abundance: NA
CDR3aa: CAITLEGGGWDEQFF
CDR3nt: TGTGCCATCACCCTCGAGGGAGGGGGTTGGGATGAGCAGTTCTTC

len: 11
v_gene: TRBV10-3
d_gene: NA
j_gene: TRBJ2-7
abundance: NA
CDR3aa: CAISASYEQYF
CDR3nt: TGTGCCATCAGTGCCTCCTACGAGCAGTACTTC

len: 15
v_gene: TRBV27
d_gene: NA
j_gene: TRBJ2-1
abundance: NA
CDR3aa: CASRDRVGGSDEQFF
CDR3nt: TGTGCCAGCAGGGACAGGGTCGGGGGGTCGGATGAGCAGTTCTTC

len: 14
v_gene: TRBV27
d_gene: TRBD1
j_gene: TRBJ2-7
abundance: few
CDR3aa: CASSPGTGAFEQYF
CDR3nt: TGTGCCAGCAGTCCAGGGACAGGGGCCTTCGAGCAGTACTTC

len: 19
v_gene: TRBV29-1
d_gene: NA
j_gene: TRBJ2-3
abundance: NA
CDR3aa: CSVENWVGYSDRKTDTQYF
CDR3nt: TGCAGCGTTGAAAACTGGGTGGGTTATAGTGACAGGAAGACAGATACGCAGTATTTT

len: 14
v_gene: TRBV2
d_gene: TRBD2
j_gene: TRBJ2-7
abundance: NA
CDR3aa: CASRDLAGGGEQYF
CDR3nt: TGTGCCAGCAGGGACCTAGCGGGGGGGGGAGAGCAGTACTTC

len: 17
v_gene: TRBV29-1
d_gene: TRBD1
j_gene: TRBJ2-5
abundance: few
CDR3aa: CSVSKPGQRIFQETQYF
CDR3nt: TGCAGCGTGAGTAAACCGGGACAGAGAATCTTCCAAGAGACCCAGTACTTC

len: 14
v_gene: TRBV6-5
d_gene: TRBD2
j_gene: TRBJ2-5
abundance: few
CDR3aa: CASSYEGGEETQYF
CDR3nt: TGTGCCAGCAGTTACGAGGGAGGGGAAGAGACCCAGTACTTC

len: 14
v_gene: TRBV6-5
d_gene: NA
j_gene: TRBJ2-7
abundance: once
CDR3aa: CASSYSPVGYEQYF
CDR3nt: TGTGCCAGCAGTTACTCCCCCGTGGGGTACGAGCAGTACTTC

len: 14
v_gene: TRBV12-3/TRBV12-4
d_gene: NA
j_gene: TRBJ2-1
abundance: NA
CDR3aa: CASSLFAGQPEQFF
CDR3nt: TGTGCCAGCAGTTTATTTGCGGGCCAGCCCGAGCAGTTCTTC

len: 15
v_gene: TRBV20-1
d_gene: NA
j_gene: TRBJ2-7
abundance: NA
CDR3aa: CSASDGLSFSYEQYF
CDR3nt: TGCAGTGCTAGCGACGGACTCTCATTCTCCTACGAGCAGTACTTC

len: 15
v_gene: TRBV5-1
d_gene: NA
j_gene: TRBJ2-7
abundance: few
CDR3aa: CASSLAGRKVYEQYF
CDR3nt: TGCGCCAGCAGCTTGGCAGGCAGAAAGGTCTACGAGCAGTACTTC

len: 15
v_gene: TRBV4-1
d_gene: TRBD2
j_gene: TRBJ2-3
abundance: NA
CDR3aa: CASSGTSGDTDTQYF
CDR3nt: TGCGCCAGCAGCGGGACTAGCGGGGACACAGATACGCAGTATTTT

len: 13
v_gene: TRBV12-3/TRBV12-4
d_gene: NA
j_gene: TRBJ2-5
abundance: few
CDR3aa: CASSQDPRETQYF
CDR3nt: TGTGCCAGCAGTCAGGACCCAAGAGAGACCCAGTACTTC

len: 16
v_gene: TRBV29-1
d_gene: NA
j_gene: TRBJ2-1
abundance: few
CDR3aa: CSVAFSDWSSYNEQFF
CDR3nt: TGCAGCGTTGCCTTCTCCGACTGGAGCTCCTACAATGAGCAGTTCTTC

len: 13
v_gene: TRBV27
d_gene: NA
j_gene: TRBJ2-7
abundance: few
CDR3aa: CASSSSGSYEQYF
CDR3nt: TGTGCCAGCAGTTCATCAGGTTCCTACGAGCAGTACTTC

len: 14
v_gene: TRBV12-3/TRBV12-4
d_gene: NA
j_gene: TRBJ1-1
abundance: NA
CDR3aa: CASSRTASGTEAFF
CDR3nt: TGTGCCAGCAGTCGGACGGCCTCGGGGACTGAAGCTTTCTTT

len: 16
v_gene: TRBV10-3
d_gene: TRBD2
j_gene: TRBJ2-1
abundance: few
CDR3aa: CAISDPTSGGYNEQFF
CDR3nt: TGTGCCATCAGCGACCCAACTAGCGGGGGCTACAATGAGCAGTTCTTC

len: 15
v_gene: TRBV12-3/TRBV12-4
d_gene: TRBD2
j_gene: TRBJ2-1
abundance: NA
CDR3aa: CASGETSVSYNEQFF
CDR3nt: TGTGCCAGCGGAGAGACTAGCGTTTCCTACAATGAGCAGTTCTTC

len: 13
v_gene: TRBV20-1
d_gene: NA
j_gene: TRBJ2-2
abundance: NA
CDR3aa: CSVRELNTGELFF
CDR3nt: TGCAGTGTCCGGGAATTAAACACCGGGGAGCTGTTTTTT

len: 17
v_gene: TRBV7-8
d_gene: NA
j_gene: TRBJ1-5
abundance: NA
CDR3aa: CASSLAGPDYSNQPQHF
CDR3nt: TGTGCCAGCAGCTTAGCGGGGCCTGATTATAGCAATCAGCCCCAGCATTTT

len: 17
v_gene: TRBV30
d_gene: TRBD1
j_gene: TRBJ2-2
abundance: few
CDR3aa: CALTWGQGMMNTGELFF
CDR3nt: TGTGCCCTAACATGGGGACAGGGGATGATGAACACCGGGGAGCTGTTTTTT

len: 16
v_gene: TRBV4-1
d_gene: TRBD2
j_gene: TRBJ2-3
abundance: NA
CDR3aa: CASSHYERGSTDTQYF
CDR3nt: TGCGCCAGCAGCCACTACGAGCGGGGTAGCACAGATACGCAGTATTTT

len: 16
v_gene: TRBV10-3
d_gene: NA
j_gene: TRBJ1-2
abundance: few
CDR3aa: CAISESQGTGDYGYTF
CDR3nt: TGTGCCATCAGTGAGTCCCAGGGAACGGGCGACTATGGCTACACCTTC

len: 15
v_gene: TRBV28
d_gene: TRBD2
j_gene: TRBJ2-1
abundance: NA
CDR3aa: CASSLRGLGGNEQFF
CDR3nt: TGTGCCAGCAGTTTACGGGGACTAGGGGGGAATGAGCAGTTCTTC

len: 16
v_gene: TRBV5-6
d_gene: TRBD2
j_gene: TRBJ2-3
abundance: NA
CDR3aa: CASSHLAGDRTDTQYF
CDR3nt: TGTGCCAGCAGCCATTTAGCGGGGGACCGCACAGATACGCAGTATTTT

len: 16
v_gene: TRBV2
d_gene: TRBD1
j_gene: TRBJ2-2
abundance: NA
CDR3aa: CASSAGQGWNTGELFF
CDR3nt: TGTGCCAGCAGCGCGGGACAGGGGTGGAACACCGGGGAGCTGTTTTTT

len: 12
v_gene: TRBV12-3/TRBV12-4
d_gene: NA
j_gene: TRBJ1-3
abundance: NA
CDR3aa: CASSSRTPTAAF
CDR3nt: TGTGCCAGCAGTTCCCGGACACCGACAGCCGCTTTT

len: 13
v_gene: TRBV10-1
d_gene: NA
j_gene: TRBJ2-3
abundance: NA
CDR3aa: CASSGASTDTQYF
CDR3nt: TGCGCCAGCAGTGGGGCTAGCACAGATACGCAGTATTTT

len: 13
v_gene: TRBV29-1
d_gene: NA
j_gene: TRBJ2-3
abundance: few
CDR3aa: CSVQEVPADTQYF
CDR3nt: TGCAGCGTTCAGGAGGTGCCAGCGGATACGCAGTATTTT

len: 14
v_gene: TRBV6-1
d_gene: NA
j_gene: TRBJ2-2
abundance: few
CDR3aa: CASSPGANSGELFF
CDR3nt: TGTGCCAGCAGTCCTGGCGCGAACAGCGGGGAGCTGTTTTTT

len: 12
v_gene: TRBV5-8
d_gene: NA
j_gene: TRBJ2-1
abundance: few
CDR3aa: CASSLDWNEQFF
CDR3nt: TGTGCCAGCAGCCTGGACTGGAATGAGCAGTTCTTC

len: 17
v_gene: TRBV7-6
d_gene: NA
j_gene: TRBJ2-1
abundance: NA
CDR3aa: CASSSRDHRHDDNEQFF
CDR3nt: TGTGCCAGCAGCAGCCGGGACCACCGTCACGATGACAATGAGCAGTTCTTC

len: 14
v_gene: TRBV7-3
d_gene: NA
j_gene: TRBJ2-7
abundance: NA
CDR3aa: CASSLIGGRYEQYF
CDR3nt: TGTGCCAGCAGCTTAATAGGGGGGAGATACGAGCAGTACTTC

len: 16
v_gene: TRBV4-2
d_gene: TRBD2
j_gene: TRBJ2-5
abundance: few
CDR3aa: CASSQDADSGGETQYF
CDR3nt: TGTGCCAGCAGCCAAGACGCGGATTCGGGAGGGGAGACCCAGTACTTC

len: 14
v_gene: TRBV6-1
d_gene: NA
j_gene: TRBJ1-5
abundance: NA
CDR3aa: CASTAGGWDQPQHF
CDR3nt: TGTGCCAGCACGGCGGGCGGATGGGATCAGCCCCAGCATTTT

len: 15
v_gene: TRBV27
d_gene: NA
j_gene: TRBJ1-1
abundance: few
CDR3aa: CASSLSAPGYTEAFF
CDR3nt: TGTGCCAGCAGTTTATCGGCGCCGGGTTACACTGAAGCTTTCTTT

len: 16
v_gene: TRBV6-5
d_gene: NA
j_gene: TRBJ2-2
abundance: few
CDR3aa: CASSYSSGRNTGELFF
CDR3nt: TGTGCCAGCAGTTACTCGTCCGGCCGAAACACCGGGGAGCTGTTTTTT

len: 12
v_gene: TRBV9
d_gene: NA
j_gene: TRBJ2-1
abundance: few
CDR3aa: CASSSEVNEQFF
CDR3nt: TGTGCCAGCAGCAGTGAGGTGAATGAGCAGTTCTTC

len: 18
v_gene: TRBV6-5
d_gene: NA
j_gene: TRBJ2-7
abundance: few
CDR3aa: CASSYSMVVRGGLYEQYF
CDR3nt: TGTGCCAGCAGTTACTCGATGGTCGTGAGGGGGGGCCTATACGAGCAGTACTTC

len: 15
v_gene: TRBV28
d_gene: NA
j_gene: TRBJ2-3
abundance: many
CDR3aa: CASSFGSPVDATQYF
CDR3nt: TGTGCCAGCAGTTTTGGGAGTCCGGTCGATGCTACGCAGTATTTT

len: 15
v_gene: TRBV27
d_gene: NA
j_gene: TRBJ2-3
abundance: NA
CDR3aa: CASSLSGPDTDTQYF
CDR3nt: TGTGCCAGCAGTTTATCCGGACCCGACACAGATACGCAGTATTTT

len: 12
v_gene: TRBV29-1
d_gene: NA
j_gene: TRBJ2-7
abundance: once
CDR3aa: CSVGVQGTEQYF
CDR3nt: TGCAGCGTTGGTGTCCAGGGGACCGAGCAGTACTTC

len: 16
v_gene: TRBV20-1
d_gene: NA
j_gene: TRBJ1-5
abundance: few
CDR3aa: CSAEAGDIPSNQPQHF
CDR3nt: TGCAGTGCGGAGGCGGGCGATATACCGAGCAATCAGCCCCAGCATTTT